These T cell receptor beta chains were read from a single sample in a study of T cell responses to AZD1222 COVID-19 vaccine. Only in-frame clones appear in the TCRdb table, and some are missing; sequencing was by immunoSEQ multiplex PCR. The table lists 95,000 to 100,000 clones, roughly 90% of them singletons, with about a sixth in the top ten. The material sequenced was peripheral blood, taken 28 days after the second AZD1222 dose. These receptors were taken from an adult who received the AZD1222 COVID-19 vaccine. Each CDR3 is given with its conserved first and last residue. The order of the fields is J gene, D gene, V gene, clone size, CDR3 DNA, CDR3 protein. D genes are given only for firm matches. Not all rows give a size; the values are once, few, many and, for expanded clones, a class.

>TRBJ2-7|-|TRBV29-1|-
TGCAGCGCTGCAAGGGCCCTAACCTACGAGCAGTACTTC
CSAARALTYEQYF
>TRBJ2-1|TRBD2|TRBV19|-
TGTGCCAGTAAGACTAGCGGGTCCTCCTACAATGAGCAGTTCTTC
CASKTSGSSYNEQFF
>TRBJ1-2|-|TRBV20-1|-
TGCAGTGCTAGAGATACCTATGGCTACACCTTC
CSARDTYGYTF
>TRBJ2-2|-|TRBV5-1|-
TGCGCCAGCAGCCGATACACCGGGGAGCTGTTTTTT
CASSRYTGELFF
>TRBJ2-2|-|TRBV30|-
TGTGCCTGGAGTTCGGAGGTGAAGAACACCGGGGAGCTGTTTTTT
CAWSSEVKNTGELFF
>TRBJ1-1|-|TRBV7-6|-
TGTGCCAGCAGCCGAAGGAACACTGAAGCTTTCTTT
CASSRRNTEAFF
>TRBJ2-7|-|TRBV18|-
TGTGCCAGCTCGCCTGCCTCAACTGGCGGGGGCGCCTACGAGCAGTACTTC
CASSPASTGGGAYEQYF
>TRBJ2-7|-|TRBV7-8|-
TGTGCCAGCAGCTTATTATACGAGCAGTACTTC
CASSLLYEQYF
>TRBJ1-2|TRBD1|TRBV9|-
TGTGCCAGCAGCGACCGGGACAGGGGGGTATTTTCCTATGGCTACACCTTC
CASSDRDRGVFSYGYTF
>TRBJ1-1|-|TRBV9|-
TGTGCCAGCAGCGCTGACACTGAAGCTTTCTTT
CASSADTEAFF
>TRBJ2-7|TRBD2|TRBV5-6|-
TGTGCCAGCAGCTTGGCGGCTAGCGGACCCTACGAGCAGTACTTC
CASSLAASGPYEQYF
>TRBJ2-3|TRBD1|TRBV29-1|once
TGCAGCGTCGGACAGGGGGGCACAGATACGCAGTATTTT
CSVGQGGTDTQYF
>TRBJ2-7|-|TRBV9|-
TGTGCCAGCAGCGTTACCGGGACGCCAACCTACGAGCAGTACTTC
CASSVTGTPTYEQYF
>TRBJ1-2|TRBD1|TRBV13|-
TGTGCCAGCAGCTTTAGACCGGGACAGGCGACCACTAGGGGCTACACCTTC
CASSFRPGQATTRGYTF
>TRBJ2-3|-|TRBV19|-
TGTGCCAGTAGAGCGGCGCCCTCCGGTGGAACAGATACGCAGTATTTT
CASRAAPSGGTDTQYF
>TRBJ2-1|-|TRBV7-9|-
TGTGCCAGCAGCCGCCTGGGCGGGAAATACAATGAGCAGTTCTTC
CASSRLGGKYNEQFF
>TRBJ1-6|-|TRBV10-2|-
TGCGCCAGCAGTGATACTGGCAGGGAACTAGCTGGATCACCCCTCCACTTT
CASSDTGRELAGSPLHF
>TRBJ2-1|TRBD2|TRBV28|-
TGTGCCAGCAGTTTCACCGAGACTAGCGGGAGTGGTGAGCAGTTCTTC
CASSFTETSGSGEQFF
>TRBJ2-2|-|TRBV19|-
TGTGCCAGTAGTAAGCTAGCCGCGAACACCGGGGAGCTGTTTTTT
CASSKLAANTGELFF
>TRBJ1-2|-|TRBV19|-
TGTGCCAGTAGTATTCAATGGAATACAGCGAGATTAAACTATGGCTACACCTTC
CASSIQWNTARLNYGYTF
>TRBJ1-5|-|TRBV28|-
TGTGCCAGCAGTTTTTCAGGCCAGCCCCAGCATTTT
CASSFSGQPQHF
>TRBJ1-3|-|TRBV21-1|-
TGTGCCAGCAGCAAAGCCGCCCTAAGCGAGGAAGGAAACACCATATATTTT
CASSKAALSEEGNTIYF
>TRBJ1-5|-|TRBV2|-
TGTGCCAGCAGTGAAAACCCCAATAGCAATCAGCCCCAGCATTTT
CASSENPNSNQPQHF
>TRBJ1-2|TRBD1|TRBV27|-
TGTGCCAGCAGTTTAGGGGGGGACAGGCCCCCTTATGGCTACACCTTC
CASSLGGDRPPYGYTF
>TRBJ1-4|TRBD1|TRBV24-1|once
TGTGCCACCAGTGATGCCGGGACAGGGGGTGAAAAACTGTTTTTT
CATSDAGTGGEKLFF
>TRBJ2-1|TRBD2|TRBV5-4|-
TGTGCCAGCAACTTGGGGCTAGCGGGAGACAATGAGCAGTTCTTC
CASNLGLAGDNEQFF
>TRBJ2-1|-|TRBV6-5|-
TGTGCCAGCAGTTTATGGGGAGGCTTCGAGCAGTTCTTC
CASSLWGGFEQFF
>TRBJ1-1|-|TRBV28|-
TGTGCCAGCAGTTTATGGAACACTGAAGCTTTCTTT
CASSLWNTEAFF
>TRBJ1-1|-|TRBV18|-
TGTGCCAGCTCACCATCACTTGCGCTTAACACTGAAGCTTTCTTT
CASSPSLALNTEAFF
>TRBJ1-1|-|TRBV7-6|-
TGTGCCAGCAGCTACTCCCCCGGGAGACCGAACACTGAAGCTTTCTTT
CASSYSPGRPNTEAFF
>TRBJ2-2|TRBD1|TRBV7-9|-
TGTGCCAGCAGCTCTCGGACAGGGGGAACCGGGGAGCTGTTTTTT
CASSSRTGGTGELFF
>TRBJ2-1|TRBD2|TRBV6-4|-
TGTGCCAGCAGTGAGCTAGCGGGGACGGAGCAGTTCTTC
CASSELAGTEQFF
>TRBJ1-2|-|TRBV7-9|-
TGTGCCAGCAGCTTAGAGATTTCGGGGAATCGACGCTATGGCTACACCTTC
CASSLEISGNRRYGYTF
>TRBJ2-1|TRBD2|TRBV5-4|-
TGTGCCAGCAGCTCGAAGACCACTGCTAGCGGGAACTACAATGAGCAGTTCTTC
CASSSKTTASGNYNEQFF
>TRBJ2-3|-|TRBV9|-
TGTGCCAGCAGCGAACAGGGTATCGAAACAGATACGCAGTATTTT
CASSEQGIETDTQYF
>TRBJ2-4|TRBD2|TRBV7-8|-
TGTGCCAGCAGGCCGGGACTAGCGGGAGGAGCCAAAAACATTCAGTACTTC
CASRPGLAGGAKNIQYF
>TRBJ2-5|TRBD2|TRBV19|-
TGTGCCAGTAGTCCCCAACGGGAGGGCGGGGGAGAGACCCAGTACTTC
CASSPQREGGGETQYF
>TRBJ1-1|TRBD1|TRBV2|-
TGTGCCAGCAGTGAATTCACAGGGGGCGGCACTGAAGCTTTCTTT
CASSEFTGGGTEAFF
>TRBJ2-5|TRBD2|TRBV28|-
TGTGCCAGCACCTTCGCCCTAGCGGGAGGACAAGAGACCCAGTACTTC
CASTFALAGGQETQYF
>TRBJ2-7|TRBD2|TRBV9|-
TGTGCCAGCAGCGTCGGGACTAGCGAATACGAGCAGTACTTC
CASSVGTSEYEQYF
>TRBJ2-3|-|TRBV5-1|-
TGCGCCAGCACCCTAGACAACACAGATACGCAGTATTTT
CASTLDNTDTQYF
>TRBJ2-7|-|TRBV2|-
TGTGCCAGCAGTGAAGAGGGGGGGCTCTACGAGCAGTACTTC
CASSEEGGLYEQYF
>TRBJ1-4|-|TRBV7-9|-
TGTGCCAGCAGCCCCAAGACAGGAATGAACGAAAAACTGTTTTTT
CASSPKTGMNEKLFF
>TRBJ2-7|-|TRBV30|-
TGTGCCTGGAGCCAGGAATCCTACGAGCAGTACTTC
CAWSQESYEQYF
>TRBJ1-1|-|TRBV9|once
TGTGCCAGCAGCGTAGTTGGGGGTGAAGCTTTCTTT
CASSVVGGEAFF
>TRBJ1-4|TRBD1|TRBV7-2|-
TGTGCCAGCAGCTTCGCAGACAGGGCTCCTAAACTGTTTTTT
CASSFADRAPKLFF
>TRBJ2-1|-|TRBV27|-
TGTGCCACAGGCCGGGCCTCGTACAATGAGCAGTTCTTC
CATGRASYNEQFF
>TRBJ1-6|TRBD1|TRBV13|-
TGTGCCAGCAGCTTTGGACAGGGAGTAGGTCTCCTCCACTTT
CASSFGQGVGLLHF
>TRBJ1-3|-|TRBV29-1|-
TGCAGCGTTGAAGAGACTACTGGAAACACCATATATTTT
CSVEETTGNTIYF
>TRBJ2-7|TRBD2|TRBV3-1/TRBV3-2|few
TGTGCCAGCAGCCAGGCTTCTAGCGGCTCTACCTACGAGCAGTACTTC
CASSQASSGSTYEQYF
>TRBJ1-2|-|TRBV27|-
TGTGCCAGCAGTTTAGGGAGCAGAGGGTATGGCTACACCTTC
CASSLGSRGYGYTF
>TRBJ2-3|-|TRBV14|-
TGTGCCAGCAGCCAAGTGAGAGGGACAGATACGCAGTATTTT
CASSQVRGTDTQYF
>TRBJ2-6|-|TRBV5-1|-
TGCGCCAGCAGCCCGTCCGTGCAGGCAAGCTCTGGGGCCAACGTCCTGACTTTC
CASSPSVQASSGANVLTF